This is a list of T cell receptor beta chains from one sample in a study of cytomegalovirus exposure and HLA in healthy donors. Here immunoSEQ multiplex PCR was the method, and the copy in TCRdb shows in-frame clones only, minus some. The table includes some 90,000 clones, roughly 80% detected once. The source material was PBMCs. Receptor source: a man between 45 and 60 years old in good health and CMV-seropositive. The CDR3 runs from the conserved cysteine through the conserved F or W. Fields, in order: V gene, J gene, CDR3 protein.

TRBV7-2,TRBJ1-1,CASSLRTDIEAFF
TRBV11-1,TRBJ2-3,CASSSDRESTDTQYF
TRBV2,TRBJ2-1,CASSEALALNEQFF
TRBV6-1,TRBJ1-2,CASSDRTGATYGYTF
TRBV7-2,TRBJ1-2,CASSLVGGWTAENYGYTF
TRBV6-5,TRBJ2-1,CASSLDDRASYNEQFF
TRBV15,TRBJ2-2,CATSGSGVTGELFF
TRBV20-1,TRBJ2-5,CSAGPDRAQYF
TRBV2,-,CASSEQVGEQYF
TRBV30,TRBJ2-6,CAWSVLPGSGANGLTF
TRBV19,TRBJ1-3,CASSMGGHFSGNTIYF
TRBV7-2,TRBJ1-2,CASSAYRGQGYGYTF
TRBV10-3,TRBJ2-5,CAISDPGTAYQETQYF
TRBV6-6,TRBJ1-5,CASSQGQDGSNQPQHF
TRBV5-6,TRBJ1-5,CASSLGGTGAHQPQHF
TRBV4-2,TRBJ2-2,CASSARTSGGENSGELFF
TRBV15,TRBJ2-1,CATSRVRTGGADDEQFF
TRBV5-1,TRBJ1-2,CASSLEDRRHGYTF
TRBV2,TRBJ1-5,CASRRALGGNQPQHF
TRBV19,TRBJ2-7,CASSAGISYEQYF
TRBV7-9,TRBJ2-7,CASSSERDRNLHYEQYF
TRBV7-9,TRBJ2-1,CSSSFGSGTTYNEQFF
TRBV6-1,TRBJ2-1,CASSEETSGRLYNEQFF
TRBV2,TRBJ2-1,CASSEGLAENEQFF
TRBV7-2,TRBJ2-7,CASRSPRLDPIGEQYF
TRBV4-1,TRBJ2-7,CASSQFGSETYEQYF
TRBV6-1,TRBJ2-7,CASTQRVTYEQYF
TRBV13,TRBJ2-3,CASSRGGGAADTQYF
TRBV18,TRBJ1-3,CASSPPNSGNTIYF
TRBV6-1,TRBJ1-1,CASVRGTEAFF
TRBV7-9,TRBJ1-4,CASSFPRINEKLFF
TRBV19,TRBJ2-3,CASSTRRAAGADTQYF
TRBV6-1,TRBJ2-1,CASSDRRGTGGAYNEQFF
TRBV12-5,TRBJ2-5,CASGFQTGPQETQYF
TRBV5-1,TRBJ1-5,CASSTGQENQPQHF
TRBV6-9,TRBJ2-5,CASSYPGGETQYF
TRBV18,TRBJ1-4,CASSPAPPGTGSRSNEKLFF
TRBV19,TRBJ2-3,CASSIRLAGGRVTDTQYF
TRBV25-1,TRBJ2-7,CASSEWGAGEGEQYF
TRBV7-2,TRBJ2-7,CASSQRSSYEQYF
TRBV7-9,TRBJ1-2,CSSSPSVNYGYTF
TRBV18,TRBJ1-5,CASSGTVAGSAPQHF
TRBV7-2,TRBJ2-6,CASTRPGFSGANVLTF
TRBV5-1,TRBJ2-1,CASSLAIHSNNEQFF
TRBV5-1,TRBJ1-1,CASSVVGAEAFF
TRBV18,TRBJ1-1,CASSPPTGANTEAFF
TRBV2,TRBJ2-1,CASRRLAGGDEQFF
TRBV5-4,TRBJ2-1,CASSWGLAGETVGNEQFF
TRBV30,TRBJ1-1,CACDRGQKAFF
TRBV21-1,TRBJ2-4,CASSKESSAEAKNIQYF
TRBV28,TRBJ2-5,CAIQLRTKETQYF
TRBV2,TRBJ2-1,CASRATRAYNEQFF
TRBV5-6,TRBJ1-1,CASSLDREDTEAFF
TRBV6-4,TRBJ2-1,CASSDHSSSNEQFF
TRBV7-8,TRBJ2-1,CASSLEGLAGAYNEQFF
TRBV4-2,TRBJ2-3,CASSRGGGGFGDTQYF